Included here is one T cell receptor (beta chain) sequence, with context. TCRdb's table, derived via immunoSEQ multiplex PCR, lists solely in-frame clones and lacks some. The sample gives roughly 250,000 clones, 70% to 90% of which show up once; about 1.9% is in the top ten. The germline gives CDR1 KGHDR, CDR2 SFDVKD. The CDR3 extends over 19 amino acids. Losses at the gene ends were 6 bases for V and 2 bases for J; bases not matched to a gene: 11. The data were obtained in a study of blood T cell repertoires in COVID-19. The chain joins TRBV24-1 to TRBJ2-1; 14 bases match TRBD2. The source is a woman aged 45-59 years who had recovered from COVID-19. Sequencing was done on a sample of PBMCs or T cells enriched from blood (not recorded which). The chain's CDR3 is CATSPGTSGSRGPYNEQFF. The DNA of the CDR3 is TGTGCCACCAGTCCCGGGACTAGCGGGAGTAGGGGCCCCTACAATGAGCAGTTCTTC.